This TCR beta chain was captured in a study of cytomegalovirus exposure and HLA in healthy donors. Trimming took 2 bases from V and 4 from J; bases not matched to a gene: 4. The germline V gene encodes CDR1 MNHEY and CDR2 SVGAGI. The CDR3 runs to 16 residues. 13 Jbeta primers and 60 Vbeta primers were used for the PCR. Sequencing used immunoSEQ multiplex PCR; TCRdb keeps in-frame clones, though not all of them. The repertoire has under 200,000 clones, around 73% of them found once; the top ten carry 2% to 2.5%. Whole-study findings and limits: Because they were indistinguishable, some V segments, including TRBV6-2 and TRBV6-3, were excluded.

As to this clone: Antigen: not known.

This chain connects TRBV6-5 to TRBJ2-2; 10 nucleotides line up with TRBD1. Sequenced input: PBMCs. The clonotype originates from a man aged 55 to 70 in good health and CMV-seronegative. The CDR3 DNA is TGTGCCAGCAGTTACAGGACAGGGGGGGGCACCGGGGAGCTGTTTTTT. The encoded protein is CASSYRTGGGTGELFF.